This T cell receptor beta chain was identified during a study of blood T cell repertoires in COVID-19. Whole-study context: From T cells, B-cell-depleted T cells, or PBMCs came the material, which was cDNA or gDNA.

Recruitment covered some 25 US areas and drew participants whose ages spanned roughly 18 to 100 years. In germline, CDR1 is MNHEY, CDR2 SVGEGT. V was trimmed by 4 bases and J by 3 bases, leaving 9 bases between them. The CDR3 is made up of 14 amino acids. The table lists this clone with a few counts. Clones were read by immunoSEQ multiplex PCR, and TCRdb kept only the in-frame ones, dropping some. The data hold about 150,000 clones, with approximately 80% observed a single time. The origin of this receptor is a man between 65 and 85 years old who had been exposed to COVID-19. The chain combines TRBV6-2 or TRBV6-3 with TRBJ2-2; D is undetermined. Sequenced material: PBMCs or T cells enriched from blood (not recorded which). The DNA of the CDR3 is TGTGCCAGCAGTTTTGGGCAACACACCGGGGAGCTGTTTTTT. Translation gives CASSFGQHTGELFF.